This TCR beta chain was documented in a study of high-grade serous ovarian cancer treatment subgroups. Overall study: Mean per sample: around 14,000 reads, around 7,100 unique TCR beta rearrangements. The study's findings and limits: These tumor repertoires lack spatial information from bulk sequencing.

This clone was seen once. The antigen remains undetermined. Tumor tissue was taken before any definitive surgery or chemotherapy was given. Assay: immunoSEQ multiplex PCR; the TCRdb copy retains only in-frame clones and omits some. The table has about 40,000 clones, roughly three quarters seen once. The J segment lost 8 bases and the V segment lost 4 bases, leaving 16 bases of the junction unmatched. CDR1 is SGHDN, CDR2 FVKESK, per germline. This CDR3 region has 17 residues. The source is a human donor with high-grade serous ovarian cancer. The chain uses TRBV14 and TRBJ2-4, with TRBD1 matching over 8 bases. The sample consisted of tumor tissue. Here the CDR3 DNA reads TGTGCCAGCAGCCGATCTCAGGGGGCCCGATCGGCGGACATTCAGTACTTC. As protein: CASSRSQGARSADIQYF.